This TCR beta chain was recovered during a study of blood T cell repertoires in COVID-19. Study summary: Whether acute or convalescent, the COVID-19 samples came from the United States, Italy and Spain.

The assay was immunoSEQ multiplex PCR, and TCRdb's table has in-frame clones only and misses some. The table includes 110,000 or so clones, 80% to 90% detected once. Germline trimming cut 4 bases from V and 6 bases from J; bases unmatched to any gene: 9. The germline V gene has CDR1 GTSNPN and CDR2 SVGIG (reference sequence). The CDR3 length is 16 residues. Source material: peripheral blood. V usage is TRBV30 and J usage is TRBJ2-7, with 16 bases lining up with TRBD2. This TCR came from a human donor in a cohort sampled during active COVID-19. The CDR3 reads CAWNTGLAGGLGEQYF. CDR3 in DNA: TGTGCCTGGAACACGGGACTAGCGGGAGGGCTTGGCGAGCAGTACTTC.